A selection of T cell receptor beta chains follows, all from one sample in a study of T-cell reconstitution after alpha-beta-depleted transplantation in children. TCRdb reprocessed the PCR reads with MiXCR, giving one entry per CDR3 protein. The table shows roughly 350,000 distinct CDR3 sequences, with around 10% occurring only once. The sequencing here drew on PBMCs from the stem cell graft donor, taken from the stem cell graft. These receptors all stem from a human donor who donated a stem cell graft to a child with acute lymphoblastic leukemia. The CDR3 runs from the conserved cysteine through the conserved F or W. The D gene is left open where the match is weak. Clone size appears in some rows only: once, few, many, or a class for an expanded clone.

d_call: .
v_call: TRBV7-2
j_call: TRBJ2-1
clone_size: many
cdr3_aa: CASTEGVGNEQFF
cdr3_nt: TGTGCCAGCACCGAAGGGGTGGGGAATGAGCAGTTCTTC

d_call: .
v_call: TRBV12-3/TRBV12-4
j_call: TRBJ2-3
clone_size: many
cdr3_aa: CASSKYVLPTSTDTQYF
cdr3_nt: TGTGCCAGCAGTAAATACGTTCTACCCACTAGCACAGATACGCAGTATTTT

d_call: .
v_call: TRBV7-9
j_call: TRBJ2-7
clone_size: many
cdr3_aa: CASSGSSPYEQYF
cdr3_nt: TGTGCCAGCAGCGGGTCTTCACCCTACGAGCAGTACTTC

d_call: TRBD2
v_call: TRBV2
j_call: TRBJ2-3
clone_size: .
cdr3_aa: CASSEDHRSLAGGRDTQYF
cdr3_nt: TGTGCCAGCAGTGAGGACCACCGATCATTAGCGGGAGGGCGAGATACGCAGTATTTT

d_call: .
v_call: TRBV7-2
j_call: TRBJ2-7
clone_size: many
cdr3_aa: CASSLEAAYEQYF
cdr3_nt: TGTGCCAGCAGCTTAGAGGCAGCCTACGAGCAGTACTTC

d_call: TRBD1
v_call: TRBV20-1
j_call: TRBJ1-5
clone_size: few
cdr3_aa: CSARAGTDSNQPQHF
cdr3_nt: TGCAGTGCTAGAGCAGGGACAGATAGCAATCAGCCCCAGCATTTT

d_call: .
v_call: TRBV7-9
j_call: TRBJ2-5
clone_size: .
cdr3_aa: CASSPRRRNQETQYF
cdr3_nt: TGTGCCAGCAGCCCCCGTCGCAGGAACCAAGAGACCCAGTACTTC

d_call: TRBD2
v_call: TRBV20-1
j_call: TRBJ2-1
clone_size: .
cdr3_aa: CSAGILAGGLRLYNEQFF
cdr3_nt: TGCAGTGCTGGTATCCTAGCGGGAGGCCTGCGACTCTACAATGAGCAGTTCTTC

d_call: TRBD1
v_call: TRBV20-1
j_call: TRBJ1-5
clone_size: few
cdr3_aa: CSAKSDRGHYSNQPQHF
cdr3_nt: TGCAGTGCTAAGAGTGACAGGGGACATTATAGCAATCAGCCCCAGCATTTT

d_call: .
v_call: TRBV24-1
j_call: TRBJ2-2
clone_size: many
cdr3_aa: CATRHSLYGELFF
cdr3_nt: TGTGCCACCAGACACAGTTTGTACGGGGAGCTGTTTTTT

d_call: TRBD2
v_call: TRBV5-1
j_call: TRBJ2-2
clone_size: .
cdr3_aa: CASSSGKNTGELFF
cdr3_nt: TGCGCCAGCAGTAGCGGGAAGAACACCGGGGAGCTGTTTTTT

d_call: TRBD2
v_call: TRBV5-1
j_call: TRBJ2-3
clone_size: .
cdr3_aa: CASSGTSSGDTQYF
cdr3_nt: TGCGCCAGCAGCGGGACTAGCTCAGGGGATACGCAGTATTTT

d_call: TRBD1
v_call: TRBV25-1
j_call: TRBJ1-5
clone_size: .
cdr3_aa: CATGTGVGPQHF
cdr3_nt: TGTGCCACCGGGACAGGGGTTGGACCCCAGCATTTT

d_call: .
v_call: TRBV5-1
j_call: TRBJ2-5
clone_size: .
cdr3_aa: CASKTGGQETQYF
cdr3_nt: TGCGCCAGCAAGACCGGGGGGCAGGAGACCCAGTACTTC

d_call: .
v_call: TRBV5-1
j_call: TRBJ1-1
clone_size: few
cdr3_aa: CASSLVLAGNTEAFF
cdr3_nt: TGCGCCAGCAGCTTGGTACTGGCGGGGAACACTGAAGCTTTCTTT

d_call: .
v_call: TRBV12-3/TRBV12-4
j_call: TRBJ2-2
clone_size: many
cdr3_aa: CAIEGGQRLTNTGELFF
cdr3_nt: TGTGCCATTGAGGGTGGGCAGCGACTGACGAACACCGGGGAGCTGTTTTTT

d_call: TRBD2
v_call: TRBV15
j_call: TRBJ2-7
clone_size: few
cdr3_aa: CATSRVPGGAYEQYF
cdr3_nt: TGTGCCACCAGCAGAGTCCCGGGAGGGGCCTACGAGCAGTACTTC

d_call: TRBD2
v_call: TRBV6-5
j_call: TRBJ2-1
clone_size: many
cdr3_aa: CASSYIAGSSYNEQFF
cdr3_nt: TGTGCCAGCAGTTACATAGCGGGGAGCTCCTACAATGAGCAGTTCTTC

d_call: TRBD2
v_call: TRBV9
j_call: TRBJ2-1
clone_size: .
cdr3_aa: CASSVVAGGPYNEQFF
cdr3_nt: TGTGCCAGCAGCGTAGTGGCGGGAGGGCCCTACAATGAGCAGTTCTTC

d_call: .
v_call: TRBV12-3/TRBV12-4
j_call: TRBJ2-1
clone_size: many
cdr3_aa: CASSLRRNEQFF
cdr3_nt: TGTGCCAGCAGTTTAAGGCGCAATGAGCAGTTCTTC

d_call: TRBD1
v_call: TRBV12-3/TRBV12-4
j_call: TRBJ1-5
clone_size: few
cdr3_aa: CASRPGTASNQPQHF
cdr3_nt: TGTGCCAGCAGACCCGGGACAGCAAGCAATCAGCCCCAGCATTTT

d_call: TRBD2
v_call: TRBV18
j_call: TRBJ2-3
clone_size: .
cdr3_aa: CASSPRASGYTDTQYF
cdr3_nt: TGTGCCAGCTCACCACGGGCTAGCGGCTACACAGATACGCAGTATTTT

d_call: TRBD2
v_call: TRBV28
j_call: TRBJ2-7
clone_size: few
cdr3_aa: CASSGLALRYYEQYF
cdr3_nt: TGTGCCAGCAGTGGACTAGCCCTACGTTACTACGAGCAGTACTTC

d_call: TRBD1
v_call: TRBV10-2
j_call: TRBJ2-7
clone_size: many
cdr3_aa: CASSEDRAEQYF
cdr3_nt: TGCGCCAGCAGTGAGGACAGGGCCGAGCAGTACTTC

d_call: TRBD2
v_call: TRBV20-1
j_call: TRBJ2-7
clone_size: .
cdr3_aa: CSARDRASGSGKEQYF
cdr3_nt: TGCAGTGCTAGAGACCGGGCTAGCGGGAGTGGGAAAGAGCAGTACTTC

d_call: TRBD1
v_call: TRBV7-1
j_call: TRBJ2-2
clone_size: .
cdr3_aa: CASSSPDRATGELFF
cdr3_nt: TGTGCCAGCAGCTCCCCGGACAGGGCCACCGGGGAGCTGTTTTTT

d_call: .
v_call: TRBV12-3/TRBV12-4
j_call: TRBJ1-2
clone_size: few
cdr3_aa: CASSQGLYGYTF
cdr3_nt: TGTGCCAGCAGCCAGGGGCTTTATGGCTACACCTTC

d_call: .
v_call: TRBV10-3
j_call: TRBJ2-1
clone_size: few
cdr3_aa: CAISGAGINYEQFF
cdr3_nt: TGTGCCATCAGCGGGGCGGGAATCAATTATGAGCAGTTCTTC

d_call: .
v_call: TRBV28
j_call: TRBJ2-7
clone_size: .
cdr3_aa: CASSPRGFAQYF
cdr3_nt: TGTGCCAGCAGTCCCCGGGGGTTCGCGCAGTACTTC

d_call: .
v_call: TRBV10-3
j_call: TRBJ1-4
clone_size: .
cdr3_aa: CAISGAGGAGEKLFF
cdr3_nt: TGTGCCATCAGTGGTGCTGGGGGCGCCGGTGAAAAACTGTTTTTT

d_call: TRBD2
v_call: TRBV7-2
j_call: TRBJ2-7
clone_size: .
cdr3_aa: CASSSIAGGPVHEQYF
cdr3_nt: TGTGCCAGCAGCTCAATAGCGGGAGGGCCGGTCCACGAGCAGTACTTC

d_call: .
v_call: TRBV7-2
j_call: TRBJ1-1
clone_size: many
cdr3_aa: CASSLADWAEAFF
cdr3_nt: TGTGCCAGCAGCTTAGCGGATTGGGCTGAAGCTTTCTTT

d_call: .
v_call: TRBV7-2
j_call: TRBJ1-2
clone_size: few
cdr3_aa: CASTQTGANYGYTF
cdr3_nt: TGTGCCAGCACTCAGACAGGCGCTAACTATGGCTACACCTTC

d_call: TRBD2
v_call: TRBV20-1
j_call: TRBJ2-2
clone_size: .
cdr3_aa: CSARDPGLATHSNTGELFF
cdr3_nt: TGCAGTGCTAGAGATCCGGGACTAGCGACTCACTCGAACACCGGGGAGCTGTTTTTT

d_call: .
v_call: TRBV14
j_call: TRBJ2-1
clone_size: many
cdr3_aa: CASSPLGPPGNEQFF
cdr3_nt: TGTGCCAGCAGCCCCCTGGGGCCTCCTGGGAATGAGCAGTTCTTC

d_call: .
v_call: TRBV28
j_call: TRBJ1-3
clone_size: many
cdr3_aa: CASSFNAPDTIYF
cdr3_nt: TGTGCCAGCAGCTTTAACGCCCCAGACACCATATATTTT

d_call: TRBD2
v_call: TRBV20-1
j_call: TRBJ2-1
clone_size: many
cdr3_aa: CSARLAGGYNEQFF
cdr3_nt: TGCAGTGCTAGACTAGCGGGAGGTTACAATGAGCAGTTCTTC

d_call: .
v_call: TRBV7-2
j_call: TRBJ2-2
clone_size: many
cdr3_aa: CASSFFGNTGELFF
cdr3_nt: TGTGCCAGCAGCTTCTTCGGAAACACCGGGGAGCTGTTTTTT

d_call: .
v_call: TRBV2
j_call: TRBJ2-4
clone_size: .
cdr3_aa: CASMSGVKNIQYF
cdr3_nt: TGTGCCAGCATGTCCGGGGTTAAAAACATTCAGTACTTC

d_call: TRBD2
v_call: TRBV27
j_call: TRBJ2-3
clone_size: few
cdr3_aa: CASSLKGGSFTDTQYF
cdr3_nt: TGTGCCAGCAGTTTAAAGGGAGGGAGCTTCACAGATACGCAGTATTTT

d_call: .
v_call: TRBV12-3/TRBV12-4
j_call: TRBJ1-5
clone_size: few
cdr3_aa: CASRLNRDQPQHF
cdr3_nt: TGTGCCAGCAGACTAAACAGGGACCAGCCCCAGCATTTT

d_call: .
v_call: TRBV4-2
j_call: TRBJ2-2
clone_size: few
cdr3_aa: CASSQELRRNTGELFF
cdr3_nt: TGTGCCAGCAGCCAAGAGCTCAGGAGGAACACCGGGGAGCTGTTTTTT

d_call: TRBD2
v_call: TRBV5-1
j_call: TRBJ2-5
clone_size: .
cdr3_aa: CASSSLGLAGDGGAETQYF
cdr3_nt: TGCGCCAGCAGCTCGCTGGGACTAGCGGGGGATGGGGGTGCGGAGACCCAGTACTTC

d_call: TRBD2
v_call: TRBV7-2
j_call: TRBJ2-7
clone_size: .
cdr3_aa: CASSPPLASGSYEQYF
cdr3_nt: TGTGCCAGCAGCCCCCCCCTCGCTAGCGGCTCCTACGAGCAGTACTTC

d_call: .
v_call: TRBV20-1
j_call: TRBJ2-1
clone_size: many
cdr3_aa: CSASPPPGAYNEQFF
cdr3_nt: TGCAGTGCTAGTCCCCCTCCGGGCGCCTACAATGAGCAGTTCTTC

d_call: TRBD2
v_call: TRBV7-9
j_call: TRBJ2-1
clone_size: .
cdr3_aa: CASSLILAGGHEQFF
cdr3_nt: TGTGCCAGCAGCTTGATTCTAGCGGGAGGTCATGAGCAGTTCTTC

d_call: TRBD1
v_call: TRBV4-3
j_call: TRBJ2-5
clone_size: .
cdr3_aa: CASSPVLAPIPGQQETQYF
cdr3_nt: TGCGCCAGCAGCCCGGTTCTCGCCCCCATACCGGGACAGCAAGAGACCCAGTACTTC

d_call: TRBD2
v_call: TRBV5-6
j_call: TRBJ2-1
clone_size: .
cdr3_aa: CASSWGTSGGYNEQFF
cdr3_nt: TGTGCCAGCAGCTGGGGGACTAGCGGCGGGTACAATGAGCAGTTCTTC

d_call: .
v_call: TRBV5-6
j_call: TRBJ1-1
clone_size: .
cdr3_aa: CASSSQIHTEAFF
cdr3_nt: TGTGCCAGCAGCTCCCAAATTCACACTGAAGCTTTCTTT

d_call: .
v_call: TRBV4-1
j_call: TRBJ1-5
clone_size: many
cdr3_aa: CASSQDPGHSNQPQHF
cdr3_nt: TGCGCCAGCAGCCAAGACCCGGGACATAGCAATCAGCCCCAGCATTTT

d_call: TRBD2
v_call: TRBV4-1
j_call: TRBJ2-1
clone_size: few
cdr3_aa: CASSPGLAGDRAYNEQFF
cdr3_nt: TGCGCCAGCAGCCCGGGACTAGCGGGAGATAGGGCCTACAATGAGCAGTTCTTC

d_call: TRBD2
v_call: TRBV12-3/TRBV12-4
j_call: TRBJ2-1
clone_size: few
cdr3_aa: CASLGWEGRYEQFF
cdr3_nt: TGTGCCAGCTTAGGGTGGGAGGGCCGCTATGAGCAGTTCTTC

d_call: .
v_call: TRBV27
j_call: TRBJ2-3
clone_size: few
cdr3_aa: CASSPRGVDFPNTDTQYF
cdr3_nt: TGTGCCAGCAGCCCTAGGGGGGTGGACTTCCCTAACACAGATACGCAGTATTTT

d_call: .
v_call: TRBV7-6
j_call: TRBJ2-5
clone_size: .
cdr3_aa: CASSSAQETQYF
cdr3_nt: TGTGCCAGCAGCTCCGCGCAAGAGACCCAGTACTTC

d_call: .
v_call: TRBV4-1
j_call: TRBJ2-1
clone_size: .
cdr3_aa: CASSQDRDEYNEQFF
cdr3_nt: TGCGCCAGCAGCCAAGATCGGGACGAATACAATGAGCAGTTCTTC

d_call: .
v_call: TRBV7-4
j_call: TRBJ2-2
clone_size: few
cdr3_aa: CASSLGGPTGELFF
cdr3_nt: TGTGCCAGCAGCTTAGGGGGACCCACCGGGGAGCTGTTTTTT